This T cell receptor (beta chain) appears in the sequencing data of a study of graft-versus-host responses after intestinal transplantation. At the level of the study: Transplant recipients had multivisceral, liver-intestinal, or isolated intestinal grafts. Recipients uniformly received anti-thymocyte globulin induction, followed by tacrolimus and steroids for two to four years. Study observations and caveats: GvH clones surfaced in recipient marrow, some emerging earlier in ileum or blood. Graft-versus-host to host-versus-graft clonal ratios in allografts were high in patients with graft-donor T cell macrochimerism.

Produced via immunoSEQ multiplex PCR; TCRdb's table is partial and in-frame only. Of 75,000 to 90,000 clones in the sample, about 88% are singletons; the top ten hold 0.3% to 0.4%. In regard to this clone: The antigen remains undetermined.

The CDR3 contains 14 residues. The V gene lost 6 bases and the J gene lost 6 bases, with 18 bases spanning the gap. CDR1 and CDR2 from the germline V gene are SNHLY and FYNNEI. The sequence came from a human donor who received an intestinal transplant. The sequenced sample was unstimulated CD4+ T cells sorted from spleen or lymph node cells, obtained before intestinal transplant. This chain connects TRBV2 to TRBJ2-7, with a tentative D call TRBD2 (5 bases). CDR3 amino acids: CASRPDWREGEQYF. The CDR3 region has the DNA TGTGCCAGCAGGCCGGACTGGCGAGAGGGCGAGCAGTACTTC.